Each of the 10 T cell receptor beta chains below was sequenced from the same sample in a study of blood T cell repertoires in COVID-19. Libraries were prepared by immunoSEQ multiplex PCR; TCRdb keeps only in-frame clonotypes and omits some of them. In the table there are approximately 150,000 clones, approximately 82% of which are singletons. Input material: peripheral blood. These TCRs come from a woman aged 70-85 years who had recovered from COVID-19.

The chain is built from TRBV7-2 and TRBJ1-1; D call uncertain. The CDR3 extends over 14 amino acids. V was cut by 0 bases and J by 3 bases, with 8 bases left in between. Germline loops: CDR1 SGHTA, CDR2 FQGNSA. The chain's CDR3 is CASSLAGRYTEAFF. The CDR3 nucleotides read TGTGCCAGCAGCTTAGCCGGCAGGTACACTGAAGCTTTCTTT.

This sequence joins TRBV7-9 and TRBJ2-1; 8 bases map to TRBD1. The V gene's germline CDR1 is SEHNR and CDR2 FQNEAQ (reference sequence). This CDR3 is 13 amino acids long. V shed 3 bases, J shed 9 bases, and the junction held 4 bases outside the gene matches. CDR3 sequence: CASSFAGGGEQFF. The CDR3 region has the DNA TGTGCCAGCAGCTTTGCAGGGGGCGGTGAGCAGTTCTTC.

This clone was seen just once. The chain links TRBV28 to TRBJ2-2; 7 positions match TRBD2. CDR3 size: 17 residues. Losses at the gene ends were 5 bases for V and 7 bases for J; bases not matched to a gene: 16. Germline lookup yields CDR1 MDHEN and CDR2 SYDVKM. The CDR3 sequence: CASSAPLGREHVGELFF. The CDR3 DNA sequence: TGTGCCAGCAGTGCCCCCCTCGGGCGGGAGCATGTCGGGGAGCTGTTTTTT.

The chain is built from TRBV18 and TRBJ2-7; D is perhaps TRBD1 (6 bases). This CDR3 is 15 amino acids long. V was pared by 3 bases and J by 1 base, with 13 bases between. From germline, CDR1 is KGHSH and CDR2 LQKENI. The CDR3 protein is CASSPNRDLSYEQYF. Written as DNA, the CDR3 is TGTGCCAGCTCACCCAACAGGGACCTGTCCTACGAGCAGTACTTC.

This rearrangement joins TRBV19 to TRBJ2-1, with 7 nucleotides matching TRBD1. CDR1 LNHDA and CDR2 SQIVND come from the germline V gene (reference sequence). This CDR3 is built from 15 residues. Trimming at V came to 3 bases and at J to 2 bases, leaving 4 bases not matched to a gene. The CDR3 protein is CASSIGQGAYNEQFF. The DNA for the CDR3 is TGTGCCAGTAGTATTGGTCAGGGGGCCTACAATGAGCAGTTCTTC.

This chain links TRBV5-8 with TRBJ2-2, with 8 nucleotides matching TRBD1. The CDR3 runs 16 residues. Per germline, CDR1 SGHTS and CDR2 YDEGEE. Trimming cost V 2 bases and J 5 bases; bases outside gene matches: 8. The CDR3 DNA reads as TGTGCCAGCAGCTTCAGGACAGGGTTAATGACCGGGGAGCTGTTTTTT. Translation gives CASSFRTGLMTGELFF.

V is TRBV9 and J is TRBJ2-7; maybe TRBD2 (6 bases). This CDR3 region has 14 residues. V was clipped by 3 bases and J by 6 bases, with 16 bases between them. Germline V gene data show CDR1 as SGDLS and CDR2 as YYNGEE. The CDR3 loop is CASSATGFGGEQYF. The CDR3 coding sequence is TGTGCCAGCAGCGCCACAGGATTCGGGGGCGAGCAGTACTTC.

This clone was seen once. The rearrangement links TRBV11-3 to TRBJ2-7; TRBD2 matches 12 bases. Germline V gene data show CDR1 as SGHNT and CDR2 as YENEEA. The CDR3 runs 15 residues. The V segment lost 4 bases and the J segment 3 bases; nucleotides outside the gene matches: 4. This CDR3 reads CASSSGLAGSYEQYF. The DNA of the CDR3 is TGTGCCAGCAGCTCGGGACTAGCGGGTAGCTACGAGCAGTACTTC.

The chain is built from TRBV5-1 and TRBJ1-5; the D gene is possibly TRBD1 (5 bases). Germline V lookup: CDR1 SGHRS, CDR2 YFSETQ. With 1 base removed from V and 1 base from J, the gap between germline ends came to 9 bases. CDR3 length: 15 amino acids. CDR3 nucleotide sequence: TGCGCCAGCAGCTTGTCCGCAGGGAGCAATCAGCCCCAGCATTTT. Protein product: CASSLSAGSNQPQHF.

The J gene is TRBJ1-2, the V gene TRBV9, with TRBD1 matching 7 bases. V was clipped by 0 bases and J by 6 bases; unmatched bases: 11. Germline V gene data show CDR1 as SGDLS and CDR2 as YYNGEE. The CDR3 loop spans 16 amino acids. As DNA, the CDR3 is TGTGCCAGCAGCGTAGGGGCCCGAACAGGGGCCGATGGCTACACCTTC. This translates into CASSVGARTGADGYTF. Combining the CDR3 with reference TRBV9 and TRBJ1-2 gives the whole variable domain DSGVTQTPKHLITATGQRVTLRCSPRSGDLSVYWYQQSLDQGLQFLIQYYNGEERAKGNILERFSAQQFPDLHSELNLSSLELGDSALYFCASSVGARTGADGYTFGSGTRLTVV.